One and the same sample provided the 23 T cell receptor beta chains below, sequenced in a study of regulatory T cells in long-lasting Graves disease (dated by TCRdb to the early 2020s). Libraries were built with multiplex PCR. The reads were generated on an Illumina HiSeq 4000. CDR3 regions were amplified by Arm-PCR with iRepertoire HTBI primers to construct TCR beta libraries. TCRdb took the public reads, trimmed them with fastp at Q25, ran MiXCR for clone calling and kept in-frame beta chains. Rows with one shared CDR3 protein collapse into an entry with the most common genes and DNA. Here the sample has 200,000 to 300,000 distinct CDR3 sequences; roughly 21% occur a single time. Approximately 14% of the sample is held by the ten biggest clonotypes. The time point label corresponds to: newly diagnosed GD, antithyroid drugs for less than 3 months. For both TCR sequencing and RNA sequencing, RNA was extracted from PBMCs in TRIzol.

The sample here was peripheral blood mononuclear cells (PBMCs), taken at new diagnosis, from a patient treated with antithyroid drugs. These receptors came from a female donor with Graves disease.

This clonotype was seen many times. The J gene is TRBJ2-1, the V gene TRBV29-1; D remains unclear. CDR3 size: 12 residues. Germline lookup yields CDR1 SQVTM and CDR2 ANQGSEA. V was shortened by 4 bases and J by 6 bases, with 10 bases between the two germline ends. CDR3 sequence reads: CSVVPNSNEQFF. CDR3 DNA: TGCAGCGTTGTTCCGAACAGCAATGAGCAGTTCTTC.

The sample holds many counts of this clonotype. This chain links TRBV14 with TRBJ1-1, with D possibly TRBD1 on 5 matching bases. The CDR3 length is 14 residues. The V and J ends lost 3 bases and 4 bases respectively, with 12 bases between them. The germline V gene has CDR1 SGHDN and CDR2 FVKESK. Here the CDR3 reads CASSHYGGGTEAFF. CDR3 nucleotide sequence: TGTGCCAGCAGCCACTACGGGGGTGGCACTGAAGCTTTCTTT.

This clonotype was counted ten times or more. CDR3 residues: CASSQGGRSNYEQYF. Here the CDR3 DNA reads TGTGCCAGCAGCCAGGGGGGACGTAGCAACTACGAGCAGTACTTC. The chain couples TRBV4-2 to TRBJ2-7; D may be TRBD2 (6 bases). V was pared by 3 bases and J by 3 bases, with 15 bases between. Germline CDR1 and CDR2: LGHNA and YNFKEQ. The CDR3 is 15 amino acids.

This clonotype was seen repeatedly, ten times or more. The chain uses TRBV2 and TRBJ1-6; D gene uncertain. CDR1 and CDR2 (germline): SNHLY, FYNNEI. V lost 1 base to trimming and J lost 7 bases, with 11 bases between them. The CDR3 length is 15 residues. CDR3 nucleotides: TGTGCCAGCAGTGAAGAACAAGCTTTCAATTCACCCCTCCACTTT. It translates to CASSEEQAFNSPLHF.

This clonotype appeared a single time. A read error may explain this, as a much larger clone is one base away. The chain couples TRBV28 to TRBJ2-2, with 7 bases lining up with TRBD1. Per germline, CDR1 MDHEN and CDR2 SYDVKM. The CDR3 has 14 residues. CDR3 sequence (DNA): TGTGCCAGCAGTTTTAACAGGGGCGCCGGGAAGCTGTTTTTT. It codes for CASSFNRGAGKLFF.

The chain carries TRBV4-3 and TRBJ2-3, with D unclear. Matching the DNA end better, TRBJ2-1 makes the J call doubtful. CDR3 length: 13 residues. Germline-derived CDR1 and CDR2 are LGHNA and YSLEER. The CDR3 nucleotides read TGCGCCAGCAGCCAAGAGTTGACGGTTGAGCAGTTCTTC. Protein: CASSQELTVEQFF.

In its sample, this clonotype was seen many times. This rearrangement joins TRBV24-1 to TRBJ1-2, with 7 bases fitting TRBD1. CDR3 length equals 13 residues. CDR1 and CDR2 (germline): KGHDR, SFDVKD. J lost 7 bases, V lost 2 bases, and 3 bases had no gene match. For the CDR3, the DNA is TGTGCCACCAGTGATTCCGGACAGGTTGGCTACACCTTC. Its protein product is CATSDSGQVGYTF.

This clonotype was seen a few times. A much larger clonotype is one base distant, so this may be a read error. V gene TRBV7-2 combines with J gene TRBJ1-3; D gene unclear. With 5 bases removed from V and 8 bases from J, the gap between germline ends came to 16 bases. The CDR3 runs 14 residues. Germline CDR1 SGHTA, CDR2 FQGNSA. CDR3 residues: CASSHLGSGDTIYF. CDR3 coding DNA: TGTGCCAGCAGCCACCTTGGGTCCGGAGACACCATATATTTT.

This clonotype was recorded at least ten times. The chain joins TRBV7-9 to TRBJ1-4; 7 bases line up with TRBD1. Germline V CDR1 and CDR2: SEHNR, FQNEAQ (reference sequence). J was trimmed by 0 bases and V by 5 bases; bases with no gene match: 9. The CDR3 is made up of 17 amino acids. CDR3 sequence: CASSAVAGQATNEKLFF. CDR3 nucleotides: TGTGCCAGCAGCGCCGTCGCCGGACAGGCAACTAATGAAAAACTGTTTTTT.

This clonotype was picked up many times. The V call is TRBV20-1, the J call TRBJ2-7; D is undetermined. CDR1 and CDR2 (germline): DFQATT, SNEGSKA (reference sequence). V was cut by 5 bases and J by 3 bases, with 14 bases left in between. The CDR3 is 13 residues long. This CDR3 is CSADQTGSYEQYF. Here the CDR3 DNA reads TGCAGTGCTGACCAGACTGGCAGCTACGAGCAGTACTTC.

This clonotype was picked up a small number of times. The chain has TRBV5-4 and TRBJ1-3, with D perhaps matching TRBD1 (6 bases). V lost 2 bases and J 2 bases, leaving 11 bases between the germline ends. The CDR3 is made up of 15 amino acids. Germline CDR1 reads SGHNT; CDR2 reads YYREEE (reference sequence). Here the CDR3 DNA reads TGTGCCAGCAGCTTCGGGGGGCGGGCTGGAAACACCATATATTTT. Residues: CASSFGGRAGNTIYF.

The V and J genes are TRBV12-5 and TRBJ2-1; TRBD2 matches at 7 bases. Germline V lookup: CDR1 LGHNT, CDR2 FRNRAP. The trim removed 0 bases at V and 7 bases at J, leaving 9 bases unmatched. CDR3 length equals 16 residues. The CDR3 nucleotides are TGTGCTAGTGGTTTGGTACTGATAGCGGGTGGGAATGAGCAGTTCTTC. It specifies CASGLVLIAGGNEQFF.

This rearrangement joins TRBV6-2 or TRBV6-3 to TRBJ2-3, with a tentative D call TRBD2 (5 bases). Germline values: CDR1 MNHEY, CDR2 SVGEGT. The CDR3 is 16 amino acids. V gave up 2 bases and J gave up 0 bases, with 12 bases separating them. In DNA, the CDR3 is TGTGCCAGCAGTTACACCGTGGGCGGGAGCACAGATACGCAGTATTTT. Its translation is CASSYTVGGSTDTQYF.

This clonotype was observed many times. The rearrangement uses TRBV12-5 and TRBJ1-4; 7 nucleotides match TRBD1. CDR1 LGHNT and CDR2 FRNRAP come from the germline V gene. Losses at the gene ends were 8 bases for V and 8 bases for J; bases not matched to a gene: 8. The CDR3 has 13 amino acids. This chain's CDR3 is CASSRGGNEKLFF. CDR3 nucleotide sequence: TGTGCTAGTTCTCGAGGGGGCAACGAAAAACTGTTTTTT.

This clonotype has at least ten counts. The chain combines TRBV5-1 with TRBJ1-1; 7 bases map to TRBD1. Germline V gives CDR1 SGHRS, CDR2 YFSETQ. This CDR3 region has 16 residues. The junction had 8 bases not matched to a gene; V was cut back by 3 bases and J by 0 bases. For the CDR3, the DNA is TGCGCCAGCAGCTCACAGGGGAACCAAATGAACACTGAAGCTTTCTTT. The encoded protein is CASSSQGNQMNTEAFF.

This clonotype was picked up many times. The CDR3 protein is CASSLASGTTGELFF. The DNA of the CDR3 is TGCGCCAGCAGCTTGGCATCCGGGACCACCGGGGAGCTGTTTTTT. The V gene is TRBV5-1, the J gene TRBJ2-2; D possibly uses TRBD1 or TRBD2 (5 bases each). From germline, CDR1 is SGHRS and CDR2 YFSETQ. Trimming shortened V by 0 bases and J by 4 bases, and 10 bases separated the two germline ends. This CDR3 has 15 amino acids.

For this clonotype: Relative to the germline gene, one junction end is altered; a read error may explain this. This sequence joins TRBV10-3 and TRBJ1-1; the D is unclear. CDR3 length: 14 residues. Germline values: CDR1 ENHRY, CDR2 SYGVKD. CDR3 sequence: CAINEGDLNTEAFF. CDR3 coding DNA: TGTGCCATCAATGAGGGAGATTTGAACACTGAAGCTTTCTTT.

This clonotype was picked up many times. The chain couples TRBV29-1 to TRBJ2-3, with 7 bases aligning to TRBD1. The J segment lost 1 base and the V segment lost 2 bases, leaving 3 bases of the junction unmatched. CDR1 and CDR2 from the germline V gene are SQVTM and ANQGSEA. The CDR3 extends over 14 amino acids. The CDR3 protein is CSVELGTGTDTQYF. CDR3 nucleotide sequence: TGCAGCGTTGAATTGGGGACAGGCACAGATACGCAGTATTTT.

This clonotype turned up a few times. This sequence joins TRBV18 and TRBJ2-6; possibly TRBD2 for D (5 bases). Germline V CDR1 and CDR2: KGHSH, LQKENI. V was pared by 0 bases and J by 0 bases, with 6 bases between. This CDR3 has 16 amino acids. The CDR3 loop is CASSPPRGSGANVLTF. CDR3 nucleotide sequence: TGTGCCAGCTCACCACCACGGGGCTCTGGGGCCAACGTCCTGACTTTC.

Turning to this clonotype: With only one base between it and a far larger clone, this is likely a read error. The chain joins TRBV11-1 to TRBJ1-5; no clear D. The germline V and J ends were trimmed by 1 base and 4 bases, with 8 bases remaining between them. CDR3 length equals 14 residues. Germline CDR1 and CDR2: SGHAT and FQDESV (reference sequence). The CDR3 here is CASSLGVANQPQHF. The CDR3 DNA follows: TGTGCCAGCAGCTTAGGGGTAGCTAATCAGCCCCAGCATTTT. The whole variable domain, filled in from reference TRBV11-1 and TRBJ1-5, reads EAEVAQSPRYKITEKSQAVAFWCDPISGHATLYWYRQILGQGPELLVQFQDESVVDDSQLPKDRFSAERLKGVDSTLKIQPAELGDSAMYLCASSLGVANQPQHFGDGTRLSIL.

The chain joins TRBV20-1 to TRBJ2-1; D remains unclear. Germline assignment: CDR1 DFQATT and CDR2 SNEGSKA (reference sequence). V was cut by 4 bases and J by 8 bases, with 9 bases left in between. The CDR3 runs 11 residues. The CDR3 region has the DNA TGCAGTGCTAAGGGTCGACATGAGCAGTTCTTC. This translates into CSAKGRHEQFF.

This clonotype was recorded only once. The genes are TRBV28 and TRBJ1-1, with 7 bases aligning to TRBD1. The CDR3 runs to 15 residues. CDR1 MDHEN and CDR2 SYDVKM come from the germline V gene. V lost 6 bases, J lost 4 bases, and 11 bases stayed unmatched. CDR3 region: CASSDYQGGVTEAFF. The CDR3 DNA follows: TGTGCCAGCAGCGATTATCAGGGGGGTGTCACTGAAGCTTTCTTT.

The table lists this clonotype with many counts. The rearrangement joins TRBV4-2 to TRBJ2-2; no clear D gene. The CDR3 runs to 13 residues. Germline-derived CDR1 and CDR2 are LGHNA and YNFKEQ. V was trimmed by 0 bases and J by 10 bases, leaving 9 bases between them. CDR3 sequence reads: CASSQEWGVELFF. The CDR3 coding sequence is TGTGCCAGCAGCCAAGAATGGGGTGTGGAGCTGTTTTTT.